These 30 T cell receptor beta chains share one sample of origin, sequenced in a study of OX40 agonist ivuxolimab in advanced cancers. This table comes from immunoSEQ multiplex PCR, and its TCRdb copy is limited to in-frame clones, with some not included. The sample contains around 95,000 clones, roughly 93% of which appear only once. This specimen consisted of CD4+ or CD8+ T cells sorted from blood, obtained in a trial of the OX40 agonist ivuxolimab. The source is an adult with an advanced solid tumor such as melanoma, head and neck, liver or kidney cancer.

This rearrangement joins TRBV15 to TRBJ2-5, with 8 bases aligning to TRBD1. The CDR3 extends over 15 amino acids. After removal of 1 base from V and 4 bases from J, the junction contained 5 bases not matched to a gene. Looked up from germline, CDR1 is LNHNV and CDR2 is YYDKDF (reference sequence). In nucleotides, the CDR3 is TGTGCCACCAGCAGAGCAGTCGACAGGGGAGAGACCCAGTACTTC. It yields the protein CATSRAVDRGETQYF. Based on the CDR3 plus reference TRBV15 and TRBJ2-5, the full variable domain is DAMVIQNPRYQVTQFGKPVTLSCSQTLNHNVMYWYQQKSSQAPKLLFHYYDKDFNNEADTPDNFQSRRPNTSFCFLDIRSPGLGDTAMYLCATSRAVDRGETQYFGPGTRLLVL.

The chain employs TRBV7-2 and TRBJ2-5; 7 nucleotides align to TRBD1. The CDR3 has 14 amino acids. CDR1 is SGHTA, CDR2 FQGNSA, per germline. The ends lost 5 bases at V and 5 bases at J; junction bases unmatched: 8. The DNA of the CDR3 is TGTGCCAGCAGCCCCGGACAGGTTTTGGAGACCCAGTACTTC. Protein sequence: CASSPGQVLETQYF.

This clone was recorded once. The V and J genes are TRBV27 and TRBJ1-5, with 7 bases fitting TRBD1. Unmatched junction bases numbered 7, after V lost 7 bases and J lost 1 base. This CDR3 spans 15 amino acids. CDR1 is MNHEY, CDR2 SMNVEV, per germline (reference sequence). The CDR3 region has the DNA TGTGCCAGCAAATTCTCAGGGGGGAGCAATCAGCCCCAGCATTTT. It encodes CASKFSGGSNQPQHF.

The sample holds one count of this clone. V gene TRBV7-2 combines with J gene TRBJ2-1; possible D gene TRBD1, 5 bases. The V end lost 0 bases, the J end lost 2 bases, and 8 bases lay between the germline ends. Germline CDR1 and CDR2: SGHTA and FQGNSA. The CDR3 length is 15 residues. CDR3 nucleotide sequence: TGTGCCAGCAGCTTAGCGCCACAGGCCTACAATGAGCAGTTCTTC. This encodes CASSLAPQAYNEQFF.

The count of this clone is one. DNA of the CDR3: TGTGCCAGCAGCCTGAAGGACTACAATGAGCAGTTCTTC. Protein product: CASSLKDYNEQFF. This chain links TRBV7-9 with TRBJ2-1; D unclear. Looked up from germline, CDR1 is SEHNR and CDR2 is FQNEAQ (reference sequence). The ends were cut back, 5 bases at V and 3 bases at J, with 8 bases in the middle. The CDR3 spans 13 residues.

This clone has more than one count but fewer than ten. J is TRBJ1-2 and V is TRBV6-5; D uncertain. CDR3 size: 15 residues. Trimming removed 2 bases at V and 2 bases at J, with 12 bases between. CDR1 is MNHEY, CDR2 SVGAGI, per germline. The CDR3 nucleotides read TGTGCCAGCAGTTACGGGAGCGACGGAAACTATGGCTACACCTTC. Translation: CASSYGSDGNYGYTF.

The CDR3: CASSLAVGEPEETQYF. CDR3 DNA sequence: TGCGCCAGCAGCTTGGCCGTTGGTGAACCCGAAGAGACCCAGTACTTC. J is TRBJ2-5 and V is TRBV5-1, with no clear D. Deletions cut 0 bases from V and 3 bases from J, with 15 bases between. CDR3 length: 16 residues. Germline values: CDR1 SGHRS, CDR2 YFSETQ.

J is TRBJ1-6 and V is TRBV18; D is ambiguous. CDR3 length: 14 residues. Germline CDR1 KGHSH, CDR2 LQKENI. Trimming took off 2 bases at V and 9 bases at J, with 11 bases between the two ends. The CDR3 protein is CASSPNSEASPLHF. In DNA, the CDR3 is TGTGCCAGCTCACCAAACAGTGAGGCTTCACCCCTCCACTTT.

CDR3 DNA: TGTGCCAGCAGCTTCTGGACAGGGCTCATGAACACTGAAGCTTTCTTT. Translated, it gives CASSFWTGLMNTEAFF. The V gene is TRBV5-5, the J gene TRBJ1-1; 8 nucleotides line up with TRBD1. The ends lost 2 bases at V and 0 bases at J; junction bases unmatched: 6. This CDR3 region has 16 residues. In germline, CDR1 is SGHKS, CDR2 YYEKEE (reference sequence).

V is TRBV28 and J is TRBJ2-7; the D call may be TRBD1 or TRBD2 (5 bases each). This CDR3 contains 18 residues. Trimming pared 4 bases from V and 3 bases from J, leaving 25 bases between. From germline, CDR1 is MDHEN and CDR2 SYDVKM. As DNA, the CDR3 is TGTGCCAGCAGTTCAATCTATACGGGGCCCTCAGTTCTCTACGAGCAGTACTTC. It is translated as CASSSIYTGPSVLYEQYF.

In its sample, this clone was seen a few times. The V and J genes are TRBV15 and TRBJ1-2, with D unresolved. The V end was cut by 3 bases, the J end by 4 bases, with 12 bases between. This CDR3 has 14 amino acids. Germline CDR1 is LNHNV and CDR2 is YYDKDF (reference sequence). CDR3 residues: CATSRDRTGYGYTF. In DNA form, the CDR3 reads TGTGCCACCAGCAGGGACCGGACGGGCTATGGCTACACCTTC.

The gene calls are TRBV6-5 and TRBJ2-1, with no clear D. CDR1 and CDR2 from the germline V gene are MNHEY and SVGAGI. V was pared by 3 bases and J by 6 bases, with 3 bases between. CDR3 length equals 11 residues. The CDR3 DNA follows: TGTGCCAGCAGTTATAGCAATGAGCAGTTCTTC. It specifies CASSYSNEQFF.

The chain recombines TRBV5-1 with TRBJ2-7, with TRBD2 matching 7 bases. Germline V lookup: CDR1 SGHRS, CDR2 YFSETQ. V gave up 4 bases and J gave up 2 bases; unmatched junction bases: 6. The CDR3 contains 14 residues. The CDR3 region is CASSPGGGAYEQYF. CDR3 DNA sequence: TGCGCCAGCAGCCCGGGTGGGGGGGCCTACGAGCAGTACTTC.

The chain has TRBV5-1 and TRBJ2-3; 10 bases fit TRBD1. CDR1 is SGHRS and CDR2 is YFSETQ in the germline V gene. The trim removed 4 bases at V and 6 bases at J, leaving 11 bases unmatched. CDR3 length equals 16 residues. The CDR3 sequence is CASSNPTGGISDTQYF. The CDR3 coding sequence is TGCGCCAGCAGCAACCCGACAGGGGGCATTTCGGATACGCAGTATTTT. Drawing the rest from reference TRBV5-1 and TRBJ2-3, the complete variable domain is KAGVTQTPRYLIKTRGQQVTLSCSPISGHRSVSWYQQTPGQGLQFLFEYFSETQRNKGNFPGRFSGRQFSNSRSEMNVSTLELGDSALYLCASSNPTGGISDTQYFGPGTRLTVL.

The chain employs TRBV7-9 and TRBJ1-3, with D hard to call. CDR3 length: 14 amino acids. The V and J ends lost 1 base and 0 bases respectively, with 4 bases between them. Per germline, CDR1 SEHNR and CDR2 FQNEAQ (reference sequence). The CDR3 nucleotides read TGTGCCAGCAGCTTAGGTGGCTCTGGAAACACCATATATTTT. As protein: CASSLGGSGNTIYF. The full variable domain, its missing parts supplied by reference TRBV7-9 and TRBJ1-3, is DTGVSQNPRHKITKRGQNVTFRCDPISEHNRLYWYRQTLGQGPEFLTYFQNEAQLEKSRLLSDRFSAERPKGSFSTLEIQRTEQGDSAMYLCASSLGGSGNTIYFGEGSWLTVV.

Here the CDR3 reads CASSLWTSVTGELFF. In DNA form, the CDR3 reads TGTGCCAGCAGCTTGTGGACTAGCGTCACCGGGGAGCTGTTTTTT. The gene calls are TRBV5-8 and TRBJ2-2, with 9 positions matching TRBD2. J was trimmed by 4 bases and V by 1 base; bases with no gene match: 2. This CDR3 has 15 amino acids. Per the germline V gene, CDR1 is SGHTS and CDR2 is YDEGEE.

The rearrangement uses TRBV10-3 and TRBJ2-3; 14 nucleotides align to TRBD2. Germline V lookup: CDR1 ENHRY, CDR2 SYGVKD. The length of the CDR3 is 16 residues. Germline trimming cut 8 bases from V and 4 bases from J; bases unmatched to any gene: 8. The DNA for the CDR3 is TGTGCCATCGCGACTAGCGGGGGGGAGGGCTCAGATACGCAGTATTTT. Amino acid sequence: CAIATSGGEGSDTQYF.

The chain combines TRBV10-2 with TRBJ2-1; TRBD2 is a possible D gene (7 bases). Germline V lookup: CDR1 WSHSY, CDR2 SAAADI. The CDR3 contains 14 residues. V was pared by 10 bases and J by 7 bases, with 20 bases between. The CDR3 here is CATGRGLLDNEQFF. The CDR3 nucleotides are TGCGCCACCGGGCGGGGGCTCCTTGATAATGAGCAGTTCTTC.

This clone was counted a single time. The chain combines TRBV9 with TRBJ1-4; TRBD1 aligns across 11 bases. V dropped 0 bases and J dropped 8; count of bases not matched to a gene: 9. The CDR3 totals 17 residues. CDR1 and CDR2 from the germline V gene are SGDLS and YYNGEE. CDR3 amino acids: CASSVAVGQGAGEKLFF. The CDR3 DNA reads as TGTGCCAGCAGCGTAGCTGTCGGACAGGGGGCGGGCGAAAAACTGTTTTTT.

This sequence joins TRBV6-5 and TRBJ2-7, with a weak D call TRBD1 (6 bases). The CDR3 has 12 amino acids. Trimming pared 6 bases from V and 4 bases from J, leaving 10 bases between. Germline V lookup: CDR1 MNHEY, CDR2 SVGAGI. The CDR3 is CASSQGPYEQYF. CDR3 nucleotides: TGTGCCAGCAGCCAGGGGCCTTACGAGCAGTACTTC.

The CDR3 sequence is CASSEQGGTEAFF. In nucleotides, the CDR3 is TGTGCCAGCAGTGAACAGGGAGGCACTGAAGCTTTCTTT. This chain uses TRBV2 with TRBJ1-1; tentative D call: TRBD1 (5 bases). Germline CDR1 and CDR2: SNHLY and FYNNEI. This CDR3 spans 13 amino acids. Trimming cost V 2 bases and J 4 bases, with 8 bases left between them.

The V call is TRBV10-3, the J call TRBJ2-7, with D possibly TRBD1 on 6 matching bases. The germline V gene has CDR1 ENHRY and CDR2 SYGVKD. CDR3 length: 13 residues. The ends were cut back, 6 bases at V and 3 bases at J, with 12 bases in the middle. Here the CDR3 reads CAISFGQFYEQYF. The CDR3 nucleotides read TGTGCCATCAGCTTTGGACAGTTCTACGAGCAGTACTTC.

This rearrangement joins TRBV27 to TRBJ2-7, with D perhaps given as TRBD1 or TRBD2 (5 bases each). Germline V gene lookup returns CDR1 MNHEY and CDR2 SMNVEV (reference sequence). This CDR3 has 15 residues. V was cut by 3 bases and J by 2 bases, with 14 bases left in between. The CDR3 loop is CASSLAGTLTYEQYF. As DNA, the CDR3 is TGTGCCAGCAGTTTGGCCGGGACGCTAACCTACGAGCAGTACTTC.

This chain connects TRBV25-1 to TRBJ2-1, with D uncertain. The V end lost 3 bases, the J end lost 8 bases, and 11 bases lay between the germline ends. The CDR3 covers 13 residues. Germline CDR1 reads MGHDK; CDR2 reads SYGVNS. CDR3 sequence: CASSDRSNDEQFF. CDR3 sequence (DNA): TGTGCCAGCAGTGATCGATCGAACGATGAGCAGTTCTTC.

This clone appeared a single time. V and J are TRBV5-1 and TRBJ2-3; 7 positions agree with TRBD1. V gave up 4 bases and J gave up 4 bases; unmatched junction bases: 9. There are 15 residues in the CDR3. The germline CDR1 and CDR2 sequences are SGHRS and YFSETQ. CDR3 bases: TGCGCCAGCAGCCCGACAGGGATGGAGCCAGATACGCAGTATTTT. Its protein product is CASSPTGMEPDTQYF.

This sequence joins TRBV5-1 and TRBJ2-3; the match to TRBD1 covers 9 bases. Germline V lookup: CDR1 SGHRS, CDR2 YFSETQ. The CDR3 is made up of 14 amino acids. V shed 4 bases, J shed 3 bases, and the junction held 3 bases outside the gene matches. DNA for the CDR3: TGCGCCAGCAGCGAGGGACAGGGAACAGATACGCAGTATTTT. As protein: CASSEGQGTDTQYF. The variable domain in full, completed from reference TRBV5-1 and TRBJ2-3, reads KAGVTQTPRYLIKTRGQQVTLSCSPISGHRSVSWYQQTPGQGLQFLFEYFSETQRNKGNFPGRFSGRQFSNSRSEMNVSTLELGDSALYLCASSEGQGTDTQYFGPGTRLTVL.

The chain combines TRBV28 with TRBJ1-1; the D gene is possibly TRBD1 (6 bases). The CDR3 loop spans 14 amino acids. V shed 1 base and J shed 2 bases, with 8 bases lying between them. Germline CDR1 reads MDHEN; CDR2 reads SYDVKM. The CDR3 DNA reads as TGTGCCAGCAGTTTATACAGGGCCAACACTGAAGCTTTCTTT. This codes for CASSLYRANTEAFF.

The V and J genes are TRBV4-2 and TRBJ1-2, with a possible D match to TRBD1 (6 bases). V lost 1 base and J lost 2, with 8 bases in between. CDR1 LGHNA and CDR2 YNFKEQ come from the germline V gene. The CDR3 is 14 amino acids. For the CDR3, the DNA is TGTGCCAGCAGCCAAGCCGGACAGAACTATGGCTACACCTTC. As protein: CASSQAGQNYGYTF.

The CDR3 region has the DNA TGTGCCAGCAGCTTGGTAGTAAAAGGCGGCTACGAGCAGTACTTC. It codes for CASSLVVKGGYEQYF. This chain connects TRBV5-6 to TRBJ2-7; unclear D gene. In germline, CDR1 is SGHDT, CDR2 YYEEEE. V gave up 0 bases and J gave up 3 bases, with 13 bases separating them. The CDR3 is 15 amino acids. Together with reference TRBV5-6 and TRBJ2-7, the CDR3 gives the full variable domain: DAGVTQSPTHLIKTRGQQVTLRCSPKSGHDTVSWYQQALGQGPQFIFQYYEEEERQRGNFPDRFSGHQFPNYSSELNVNALLLGDSALYLCASSLVVKGGYEQYFGPGTRLTVT.

The genes are TRBV4-2 and TRBJ2-3; 10 bases are shared with TRBD2. The V segment lost 0 bases and the J segment 6 bases; nucleotides outside the gene matches: 9. This CDR3 is built from 17 residues. Germline V gene data show CDR1 as LGHNA and CDR2 as YNFKEQ. CDR3 nucleotides: TGTGCCAGCAGCCAAGATGCCAGCGGGGGGGCCGGGGATACGCAGTATTTT. This codes for CASSQDASGGAGDTQYF.